This TCR beta chain stems from a study of CD8 T cells in Susac syndrome. CDR1 LGHDT and CDR2 YNNKEL come from the germline V gene (reference sequence). Trimming removed 0 bases from V and 10 bases from J; junction bases left unmatched: 6. The CDR3 extends over 15 amino acids. Healthy donors served as age- and sex-matched controls. With random hexamers, reverse transcription was performed on about 0.45 to 1 ug of RNA. Amplification of TCR beta CDR3 spanned 54 Vbeta and 13 Jbeta via immunoSEQ multiplex PCR. Via MiXCR, TCRdb re-called the immunoSEQ multiplex PCR reads, giving one row per CDR3 protein. Of roughly 180,000 distinct CDR3 sequences listed, about 95% are singletons.

This TCR derives from a human donor in good health. The sequenced material came from CD4+ T cells from PBMCs. The chain couples TRBV3-1 to TRBJ2-1; the match to TRBD2 covers 10 bases. The CDR3 nucleotides are TGTGCCAGCAGCCAAGAGGGGCTAGCGGGGGCCGAGCAGTTCTTC. Its protein is CASSQEGLAGAEQFF.